This T cell receptor beta chain was documented in a study of T cells expressing NK-cell markers (dated by TCRdb to 2018 to 2020). In the study overall: In sorted CD3+CD56+NKG2C+, CD3+CD56+NKG2C- and CD3+CD56-NKG2C+ T-cell subsets from about eight donors, TCR beta-chain repertoires were profiled. Libraries were sequenced as 2 x 150 bp reads on Illumina HiSeq 2000/2500, MiSeq or NextSeq. Among the eight sequenced donors, only one was HCMV-seronegative, while the other seven were HCMV-seropositive. Randomly selected healthy volunteers, three men and five women, were used as the eight sequenced donors.

A commercial ELISA kit detecting HCMV-specific IgG in serum was used to determine HCMV serostatus. Ficoll density gradient centrifugation was used to isolate peripheral blood mononuclear cells from blood. The full study reports these points: Those dominant clonotypes were again the most abundant among CD3+CD56-NKG2C+ cells in several donors, at roughly 28.3-60.1%. In several donors, the dominant CD3+CD56+NKG2C+ clonotypes ranked among the top 10 CD8+ clonotypes, making up roughly 1.0-8% of CD8+ T cells. Whether the expanded NKG2C-expressing T cell clones were specific for HCMV antigens remained unclear.

Sequencing was carried out with an Illumina HiSeq 2000. The TCR beta cDNA libraries were made using 5'RACE template switching, a step that added both a universal primer site and unique molecular identifiers. Synthesis of cDNA was primed from the TCR beta constant segment and was followed by two consecutive PCR amplification steps. Per the source publication's procedure: MIGEC was used to demultiplex reads and group the reads by UMI, and MiTCR was used to assemble and quantify clonotypes. Only TCR cDNA sequences supported by at least two reads were kept to exclude erroneous sequences. The tcR package was used for downstream repertoire analysis, and clonotypes were matched between fractions using CDR3 nucleotide sequence together with V segment. VDJmatch was used to annotate antigen specificity against VDJdb, with one amino acid substitution in CDR3 permitted. Through TCRdb reprocessing, the reads give one entry per CDR3 protein sequence; DNA is omitted. The V and J calls here are based on TCRdb, not the publication. The table for this sample shows some 410,000 distinct CDR3 sequences. Approximately 7% of the sample is in the top ten clones.

As for this clonotype: Its cognate antigen has yet to be identified.

The clonotype comes from a woman aged 18-70 years in good health. Sequenced: blood T cells: a sorted CD56 or NKG2C T cell subset, CD4+ or CD8+ T cells, or bulk PBMC T cells (not recorded which).

The CDR3 is CASSSRLAGGRNEQFF. The chain employs TRBV6-5 and TRBJ2-1; TCRdb calls TRBD2, which cannot be checked without DNA. Looking up the germline V gene yields CDR1 MNHEY and CDR2 SVGAGI. Taken from cysteine to phenylalanine, the CDR3 has 16 residues. No DNA was logged.